The T cell receptor (beta chain) under discussion was sequenced for a study of response to subunit inactivated influenza vaccine. V lost 1 base and J lost 2, with 9 bases in between. The CDR3 extends over 15 amino acids. One entry per CDR3 protein, called by TCRdb with MiXCR from the RT-PCR reads. The sample has about half a million distinct CDR3 sequences; 9.5% to 13% are singletons. The study, taken as a whole, reports: It was suggested by the authors that few new T cells are recruited by each seasonal influenza vaccination.

This clonotype came up many times. Its antigen is not known. Sequencing was performed on PBMCs from blood, taken 40 to 50 days after vaccination. The receptor comes from a middle-aged man who received an inactivated influenza vaccine. The chain links TRBV12-3 or TRBV12-4 to TRBJ1-5, with D unresolved. CDR3 nucleotides: TGTGCCAGCAGTTTAGGTGTAGGTGGCAATCAGCCCCAGCATTTT. The encoded protein is CASSLGVGGNQPQHF.